This entry lists 11 T cell receptor beta chains sequenced from one sample in a study of T cell responses to AZD1222 COVID-19 vaccine (TCRdb year 2021). Libraries were constructed by the immunoSEQ multiplex PCR assay. The clones in this table, taken by TCRdb from immuneACCESS, are in-frame only. Not every clone is retained; where verified, under half of the shortfall comes from an unresolved V gene, and the cause of the rest is unknown. This sample lists about 120,000 clones; 70% to 90% were detected once. Jointly, the top ten make up about 1.4% of the sample. In the paper's terms, the time point label means: baseline before first vaccination. The specimen was peripheral blood, collected on day 0 of AZD1222 vaccination. The receptors here all came from an adult in good health.

The chain employs TRBV29-1 and TRBJ1-1; 9 bases agree with TRBD1. The CDR3 has 14 residues. Trimming cost V 1 base and J 5 bases; bases outside gene matches: 5. CDR1 is SQVTM and CDR2 is ANQGSEA in the germline V gene. The CDR3 region is CSVEGTGVRTEAFF. CDR3 in DNA: TGCAGCGTTGAAGGGACAGGGGTCAGGACTGAAGCTTTCTTT.

The chain combines TRBV28 with TRBJ2-3; 14 nucleotides line up with TRBD2. After removal of 6 bases from V and 3 bases from J, the junction contained 5 bases not matched to a gene. The CDR3 is made up of 16 amino acids. Per germline, CDR1 MDHEN and CDR2 SYDVKM. CDR3 sequence reads: CASSLGLAGVTDTQYF. The CDR3 DNA reads TGTGCCAGCAGCCTGGGACTAGCGGGGGTGACAGATACGCAGTATTTT.

The CDR3, as DNA: TGTGCCAGCAATCTAGCGGGAGAGGAGCAGTACTTC. It codes for CASNLAGEEQYF. This chain joins TRBV28 and TRBJ2-7, with 10 bases lining up with TRBD2. CDR1 is MDHEN, CDR2 SYDVKM, per germline. This CDR3 has 12 amino acids. With 7 bases clipped from V and 7 bases from J, the junction kept 4 bases outside the gene matches.

The V call is TRBV7-9, the J call TRBJ2-5; 8 nucleotides agree with TRBD2. Germline V CDR1 and CDR2: SEHNR, FQNEAQ (reference sequence). Germline trimming cut 3 bases from V and 3 bases from J; bases unmatched to any gene: 9. The CDR3 runs to 16 residues. The CDR3 sequence: CASSFGTRDHKETQYF. The CDR3 region has the DNA TGTGCCAGCAGCTTTGGGACTAGAGATCATAAAGAGACCCAGTACTTC.

V is TRBV9 and J is TRBJ2-1; D is unresolved. Trimming pared 3 bases from V and 3 bases from J, leaving 13 bases between. CDR1 is SGDLS, CDR2 YYNGEE, per germline. The length of the CDR3 is 15 residues. The chain's CDR3 is CASSAGKAYYNEQFF. The CDR3 region has the DNA TGTGCCAGCAGCGCAGGAAAGGCTTACTACAATGAGCAGTTCTTC.

The chain recombines TRBV28 with TRBJ1-2; tentative D call: TRBD1 (5 bases). The V gene's germline CDR1 is MDHEN and CDR2 SYDVKM. Trimming removed 3 bases at V and 3 bases at J, with 35 bases between. The CDR3 is made up of 22 amino acids. This CDR3 is CASSFGTFPPGRLQRWDYGYTF. In DNA form, the CDR3 reads TGTGCCAGCAGTTTCGGGACCTTCCCTCCCGGACGGCTCCAGCGGTGGGACTATGGCTACACCTTC.

This clone was counted once. The J gene is TRBJ2-1, the V gene TRBV6-4; D is possibly TRBD1 (5 bases). The V end was cut by 5 bases, the J end by 2 bases, with 7 bases between. Germline V gene sequence: CDR1 MRHNA, CDR2 SNTAGT. This CDR3 region has 13 residues. CDR3 nucleotide sequence: TGTGCCAGCAGTATGACAGCCTACAATGAGCAGTTCTTC. Amino acid sequence: CASSMTAYNEQFF.

V is TRBV7-2 and J is TRBJ2-7, with 7 bases lining up with TRBD2. Losses at the gene ends were 3 bases for V and 3 bases for J; bases not matched to a gene: 8. Germline V CDR1 and CDR2: SGHTA, FQGNSA. The CDR3 consists of 15 residues. As DNA, the CDR3 is TGTGCCAGCAGCTTGAGATGGACGGGAGGCTACGAGCAGTACTTC. It specifies CASSLRWTGGYEQYF.

The rearrangement joins TRBV19 to TRBJ2-7, with TRBD2 as a possible D gene (6 bases). The CDR3 is made up of 13 amino acids. V was pared by 3 bases and J by 3 bases, with 9 bases between. From germline, CDR1 is LNHDA and CDR2 SQIVND (reference sequence). DNA for the CDR3: TGTGCCAGTAGTATGGAGGGGATCTACGAGCAGTACTTC. This sequence encodes CASSMEGIYEQYF.

The V call is TRBV6-2 or TRBV6-3, the J call TRBJ2-5; 13 bases line up with TRBD2. Germline V gene data show CDR1 as MNHEY and CDR2 as SVGEGT. This CDR3 has 19 residues. Germline trimming cut 1 base from V and 4 bases from J; bases unmatched to any gene: 12. This CDR3 reads CASSYFPLGLAGEGETQYF. Here the CDR3 DNA reads TGTGCCAGCAGTTACTTCCCGTTAGGACTAGCGGGAGAGGGAGAGACCCAGTACTTC.

V gene TRBV7-9 combines with J gene TRBJ2-5, with 8 positions matching TRBD1. After removal of 4 bases from V and 2 bases from J, the junction contained 3 bases not matched to a gene. The CDR3 is 14 residues long. The germline V gene encodes CDR1 SEHNR and CDR2 FQNEAQ (reference sequence). CDR3 sequence: CASSSGTGQETQYF. The CDR3 DNA reads TGTGCCAGCAGCTCCGGGACAGGACAAGAGACCCAGTACTTC.